Below are 18 T cell receptor beta chains sequenced from a single sample in a study of neoadjuvant nivolumab and ipilimumab in lung cancer. Clones were sequenced by immunoSEQ multiplex PCR, and TCRdb holds only the in-frame ones, with some missing. The table shows 25,000 to 30,000 clones, with approximately 78% occurring only once. The sample was tumor tissue, taken after neoadjuvant nivolumab, alone or with ipilimumab, at or shortly before surgery. The receptors were gathered from an adult with non-small cell lung cancer.

The rearrangement links TRBV5-1 to TRBJ1-2; possibly TRBD1 for D (5 bases). The CDR3 sequence is 16 residues long. CDR1 is SGHRS and CDR2 is YFSETQ in the germline V gene. Deletions cut 1 base from V and 4 bases from J, with 17 bases between. CDR3 DNA: TGCGCCAGCAGCTTGAGTCCAGGGAATAATCCCTATGGCTACACCTTC. Translated: CASSLSPGNNPYGYTF.

This rearrangement joins TRBV5-4 to TRBJ2-7; 10 bases are a match to TRBD2. Per the germline V gene, CDR1 is SGHNT and CDR2 is YYREEE (reference sequence). Trimming cost V 3 bases and J 2 bases; bases outside gene matches: 2. The CDR3 totals 14 residues. In DNA, the CDR3 is TGTGCCAGCAGCTACGGGACTAGCGCCTACGAGCAGTACTTC. Translated: CASSYGTSAYEQYF.

The J gene is TRBJ2-7, the V gene TRBV7-2; 7 bases are a match to TRBD1. J gave up 3 bases and V 3 bases, and 2 bases lay outside the gene matches. Germline values: CDR1 SGHTA, CDR2 FQGNSA. The CDR3 is made up of 13 amino acids. Here the CDR3 reads CASSLDRFYEQYF. As DNA, the CDR3 is TGTGCCAGCAGCTTGGACAGGTTCTACGAGCAGTACTTC.

This clone appeared a single time. The chain carries TRBV7-9 and TRBJ2-7; D is undetermined. The germline gives CDR1 SEHNR, CDR2 FQNEAQ (reference sequence). The CDR3 sequence is 15 residues long. V lost 1 base to trimming and J lost 2 bases, with 12 bases between them. This CDR3 is CASSLGSTRTYEQYF. The CDR3 DNA reads TGTGCCAGCAGCTTAGGGTCTACAAGGACCTACGAGCAGTACTTC.

The chain uses TRBV7-6 and TRBJ2-5; D might be TRBD1 (5 bases). Looked up from germline, CDR1 is SGHVS and CDR2 is FNYEAQ. V lost 4 bases and J 7 bases, leaving 10 bases between the germline ends. The CDR3 totals 12 residues. The CDR3: CASSSYQGTQYF. CDR3 DNA sequence: TGTGCCAGCAGCTCCTACCAGGGGACCCAGTACTTC.

The V and J genes are TRBV9 and TRBJ2-5; 12 nucleotides line up with TRBD1. Germline loops: CDR1 SGDLS, CDR2 YYNGEE. There are 15 residues in the CDR3. The J segment lost 5 bases and the V segment lost 0 bases, leaving 2 bases of the junction unmatched. CDR3 protein: CASSVGDRGHETQYF. CDR3 coding DNA: TGTGCCAGCAGCGTAGGGGACAGGGGGCACGAGACCCAGTACTTC. Full variable domain (outside the CDR3, taken from reference TRBV9 and TRBJ2-5): DSGVTQTPKHLITATGQRVTLRCSPRSGDLSVYWYQQSLDQGLQFLIQYYNGEERAKGNILERFSAQQFPDLHSELNLSSLELGDSALYFCASSVGDRGHETQYFGPGTRLLVL.

A note on this clone: This sample includes further DNA sequences coding for the same CDR3. CDR3 DNA sequence: TGCGCCAGCAGCTCTCTAGCGGGGGGCACAGATACGCAGTATTTT. Amino acids: CASSSLAGGTDTQYF. The V gene is TRBV5-1, the J gene TRBJ2-3; 10 bases match TRBD2. This CDR3 has 15 residues. Per the germline V gene, CDR1 is SGHRS and CDR2 is YFSETQ. V shed 3 bases and J 1 base; nucleotides not matched to a gene: 2.

This chain joins TRBV4-2 and TRBJ2-5, with 9 nucleotides matching TRBD2. This CDR3 has 15 amino acids. Trimming removed 1 base from V and 5 bases from J; junction bases left unmatched: 5. The germline V gene has CDR1 LGHNA and CDR2 YNFKEQ. The CDR3 coding sequence is TGTGCCAGCAGCCAAGCCCTAGCGGGAAAGGAGACCCAGTACTTC. This translates into CASSQALAGKETQYF.

This chain links TRBV7-8 with TRBJ2-5, with 10 bases aligning to TRBD2. This CDR3 is built from 18 residues. V lost 7 bases to trimming and J lost 4 bases; unmatched junction nucleotides: 18. The germline CDR1 and CDR2 sequences are SGHVS and FQNEAQ. The CDR3 nucleotides read TGTGCCAGCACCCGGAATGGGGCTAGCGGGAGCAGGGTAGAGACCCAGTACTTC. Protein product: CASTRNGASGSRVETQYF.

CDR3 in amino acids: CASSQDPRVYEQYF. CDR3 DNA sequence: TGTGCCAGCAGCCAAGACCCCAGGGTTTACGAGCAGTACTTC. This chain joins TRBV14 and TRBJ2-7; possible D gene TRBD1, 5 bases. Per the germline V gene, CDR1 is SGHDN and CDR2 is FVKESK. The CDR3 totals 14 residues. Deletions cut 0 bases from V and 4 bases from J, with 10 bases between. The complete variable domain, with remaining parts taken from reference TRBV14 and TRBJ2-7, reads EAGVTQFPSHSVIEKGQTVTLRCDPISGHDNLYWYRRVMGKEIKFLLHFVKESKQDESGMPNNRFLAERTGGTYSTLKVQPAELEDSGVYFCASSQDPRVYEQYFGPGTRLTVT.

The V call is TRBV5-4, the J call TRBJ1-1; D not resolved. The germline V gene encodes CDR1 SGHNT and CDR2 YYREEE (reference sequence). The V end was cut by 0 bases, the J end by 1 base, with 7 bases between. The CDR3 extends over 14 amino acids. CDR3 sequence reads: CASSLAQRNTEAFF. CDR3 DNA sequence: TGTGCCAGCAGCTTGGCGCAGAGGAACACTGAAGCTTTCTTT.

This clone appeared once. The chain joins TRBV6-5 to TRBJ2-5; weak D call: TRBD2 (5 bases). V was clipped by 1 base and J by 4 bases, with 7 bases between them. The CDR3 extends over 13 amino acids. Germline loops: CDR1 MNHEY, CDR2 SVGAGI. CDR3 region: CASSYFGVETQYF. CDR3 nucleotide sequence: TGTGCCAGCAGTTACTTCGGGGTAGAGACCCAGTACTTC.

DNA for the CDR3: TGTGCCAGCAGTTACCACAGCTCCTATGGCTACACCTTC. It is translated as CASSYHSSYGYTF. The V gene is TRBV6-5, the J gene TRBJ1-2; D not certain. The V end lost 2 bases, the J end lost 4 bases, and 8 bases lay between the germline ends. This CDR3 region has 13 residues. Germline CDR1 and CDR2: MNHEY and SVGAGI.

This chain uses TRBV5-6 with TRBJ2-1, with 7 positions matching TRBD2. Per the germline V gene, CDR1 is SGHDT and CDR2 is YYEEEE. After removal of 0 bases from V and 2 bases from J, the junction contained 8 bases not matched to a gene. The CDR3 sequence is 17 residues long. CDR3 sequence: CASSLGLAPQAYNEQFF. The CDR3 bases are TGTGCCAGCAGCTTGGGACTAGCTCCCCAGGCCTACAATGAGCAGTTCTTC.

This chain connects TRBV6-1 to TRBJ1-1; D unresolved. Germline V gene lookup returns CDR1 MNHNS and CDR2 SASEGT. The CDR3 is 14 residues long. Between the trimmed V and J ends, which lost 7 bases and 1 base, there was a span of 13 bases. CDR3 loop: CASTPMGGNTEAFF. The CDR3 region has the DNA TGTGCCAGCACCCCCATGGGAGGGAACACTGAAGCTTTCTTT.

This sequence joins TRBV9 and TRBJ2-1, with a tentative D call TRBD2 (7 bases). Trimming took 4 bases from V and 5 from J, leaving 16 bases between them. Germline loops: CDR1 SGDLS, CDR2 YYNGEE. This CDR3 region has 15 residues. The CDR3 DNA is TGTGCCAGCAGCCTGAGGGGAGGGGGGGACAATGAGCAGTTCTTC. Amino acid sequence: CASSLRGGGDNEQFF.

This rearrangement joins TRBV6-1 to TRBJ2-7, with 9 bases lining up with TRBD2. V lost 4 bases, J lost 2 bases, and 6 bases stayed unmatched. Germline CDR1 reads MNHNS; CDR2 reads SASEGT. This CDR3 comprises 15 residues. Written as DNA, the CDR3 is TGTGCCAGCAGTGGGCCGACTAGCGGAACCTACGAGCAGTACTTC. Its translation: CASSGPTSGTYEQYF.

V usage is TRBV7-2 and J usage is TRBJ2-5; D might be TRBD2 (6 bases). The CDR3 has 16 residues. Trimming cost V 4 bases and J 9 bases, with 24 bases left between them. The germline V gene encodes CDR1 SGHTA and CDR2 FQGNSA. This CDR3 reads CASSSQLGTQEMAQYF. The CDR3 nucleotides are TGTGCCAGCAGCTCTCAACTGGGGACTCAAGAGATGGCCCAGTACTTC.